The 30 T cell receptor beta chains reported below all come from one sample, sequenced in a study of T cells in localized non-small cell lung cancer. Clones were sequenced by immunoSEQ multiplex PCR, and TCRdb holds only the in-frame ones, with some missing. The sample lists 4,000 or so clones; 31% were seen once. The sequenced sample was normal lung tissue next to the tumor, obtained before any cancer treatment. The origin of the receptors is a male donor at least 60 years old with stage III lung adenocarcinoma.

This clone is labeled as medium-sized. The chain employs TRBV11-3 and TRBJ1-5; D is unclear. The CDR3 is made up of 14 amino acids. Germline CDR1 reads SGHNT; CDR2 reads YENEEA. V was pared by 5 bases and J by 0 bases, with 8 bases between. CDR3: CASSEDRSNQPQHF. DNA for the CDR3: TGTGCCAGCAGCGAGGACCGTAGCAATCAGCCCCAGCATTTT.

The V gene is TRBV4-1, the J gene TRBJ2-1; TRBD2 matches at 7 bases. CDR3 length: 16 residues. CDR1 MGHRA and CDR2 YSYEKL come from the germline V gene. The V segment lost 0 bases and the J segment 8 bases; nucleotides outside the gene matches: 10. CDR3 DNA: TGCGCCAGCAGCCAAGATTTGTGGGAGGGTGTATATGAGCAGTTCTTC. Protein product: CASSQDLWEGVYEQFF.

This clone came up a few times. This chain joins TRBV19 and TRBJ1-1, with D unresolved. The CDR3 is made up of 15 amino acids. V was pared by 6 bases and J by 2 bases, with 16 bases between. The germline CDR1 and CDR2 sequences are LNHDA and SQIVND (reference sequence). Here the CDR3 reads CASSGLPKVNTEAFF. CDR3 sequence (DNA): TGTGCCAGTAGCGGACTCCCGAAGGTTAACACTGAAGCTTTCTTT. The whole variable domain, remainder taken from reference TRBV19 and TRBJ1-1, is DGGITQSPKYLFRKEGQNVTLSCEQNLNHDAMYWYRQDPGQGLRLIYYSQIVNDFQKGDIAEGYSVSREKKESFPLTVTSAQKNPTAFYLCASSGLPKVNTEAFFGQGTRLTVV.

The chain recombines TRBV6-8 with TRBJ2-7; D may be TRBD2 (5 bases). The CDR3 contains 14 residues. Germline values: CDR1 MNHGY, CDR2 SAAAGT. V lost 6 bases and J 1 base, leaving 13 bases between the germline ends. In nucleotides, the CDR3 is TGTGCCAGCAGCCTATCGGCGGGTTCCTACGAGCAGTACTTC. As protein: CASSLSAGSYEQYF.

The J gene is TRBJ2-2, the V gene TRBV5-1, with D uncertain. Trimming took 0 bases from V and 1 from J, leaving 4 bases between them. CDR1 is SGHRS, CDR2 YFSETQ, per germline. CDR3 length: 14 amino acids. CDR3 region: CASSLGGNTGELFF. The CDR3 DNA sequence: TGCGCCAGCAGCTTGGGTGGGAACACCGGGGAGCTGTTTTTT.

CDR3 bases: TGTGCCAGCAGCCCGGACAGCCGATTCTCCTACGAGCAGTACTTC. Its protein is CASSPDSRFSYEQYF. The rearrangement uses TRBV14 and TRBJ2-7; D might be TRBD1 (6 bases). Germline loops: CDR1 SGHDN, CDR2 FVKESK. The CDR3 is made up of 15 amino acids. Between the trimmed V and J ends, which lost 4 bases and 0 bases, there was a span of 13 bases. Supplemented by reference TRBV14 and TRBJ2-7, the full variable domain reads EAGVTQFPSHSVIEKGQTVTLRCDPISGHDNLYWYRRVMGKEIKFLLHFVKESKQDESGMPNNRFLAERTGGTYSTLKVQPAELEDSGVYFCASSPDSRFSYEQYFGPGTRLTVT.

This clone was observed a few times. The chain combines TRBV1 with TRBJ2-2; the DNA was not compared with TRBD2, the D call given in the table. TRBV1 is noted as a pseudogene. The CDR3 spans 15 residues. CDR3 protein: CASSQDWGGTGELFF. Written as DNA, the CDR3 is TGCGCCAGCAGCCAAGATTGGGGGGGCACCGGGGAGCTGTTTTTT.

CDR3 residues: CASSQLVRGRTEAFF. In DNA, the CDR3 is TGCGCCAGCAGTCAATTAGTCCGGGGTCGGACTGAAGCTTTCTTT. The chain employs TRBV23-1 and TRBJ1-1; no firm D call. TRBV23-1 is filed as an ORF, its function uncertain. The CDR3 runs to 15 residues. V dropped 1 base and J dropped 5 bases, with 14 bases sitting between them.

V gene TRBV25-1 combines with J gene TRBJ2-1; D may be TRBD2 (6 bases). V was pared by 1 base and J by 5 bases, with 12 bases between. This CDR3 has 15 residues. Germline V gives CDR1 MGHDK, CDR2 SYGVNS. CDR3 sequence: CASSELGGIHNEQFF. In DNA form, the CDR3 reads TGTGCCAGCAGTGAATTGGGGGGTATCCACAATGAGCAGTTCTTC.

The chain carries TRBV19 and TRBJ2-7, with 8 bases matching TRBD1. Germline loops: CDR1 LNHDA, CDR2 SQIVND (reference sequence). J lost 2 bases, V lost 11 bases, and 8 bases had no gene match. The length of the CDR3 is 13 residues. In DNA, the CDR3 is TGTGCCGGACTGGACAGGGCCCCCTACGAGCAGTACTTC. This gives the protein CAGLDRAPYEQYF.

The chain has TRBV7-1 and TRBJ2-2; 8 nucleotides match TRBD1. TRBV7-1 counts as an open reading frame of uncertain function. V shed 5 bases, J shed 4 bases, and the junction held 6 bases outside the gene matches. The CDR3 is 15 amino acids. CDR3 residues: CASSKTGERTGELFF. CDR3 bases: TGTGCCAGCAGCAAGACAGGGGAGCGCACCGGGGAGCTGTTTTTT.

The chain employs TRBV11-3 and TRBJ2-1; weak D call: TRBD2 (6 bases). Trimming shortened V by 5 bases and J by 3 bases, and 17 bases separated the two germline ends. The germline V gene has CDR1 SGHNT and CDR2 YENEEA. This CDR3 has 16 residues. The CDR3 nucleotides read TGTGCCAGCAGCATTGGGGGGATGACACTCTACAATGAGCAGTTCTTC. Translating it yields CASSIGGMTLYNEQFF.

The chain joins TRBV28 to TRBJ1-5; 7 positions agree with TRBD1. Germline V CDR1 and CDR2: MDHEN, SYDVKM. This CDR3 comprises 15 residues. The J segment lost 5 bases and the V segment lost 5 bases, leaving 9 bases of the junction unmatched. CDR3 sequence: CASSGRDSWDQPQHF. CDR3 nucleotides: TGTGCCAGCAGTGGACGGGACAGTTGGGATCAGCCCCAGCATTTT.

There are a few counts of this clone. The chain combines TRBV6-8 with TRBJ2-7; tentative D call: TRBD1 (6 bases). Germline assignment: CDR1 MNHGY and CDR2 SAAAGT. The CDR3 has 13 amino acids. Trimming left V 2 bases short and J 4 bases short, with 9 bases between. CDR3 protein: CASSYRRGYEQYF. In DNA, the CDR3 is TGTGCCAGCAGTTACCGCAGGGGTTACGAGCAGTACTTC.

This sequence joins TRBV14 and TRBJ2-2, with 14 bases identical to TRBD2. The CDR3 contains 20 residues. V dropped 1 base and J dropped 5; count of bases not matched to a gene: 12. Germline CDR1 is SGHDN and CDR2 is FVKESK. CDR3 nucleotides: TGTGCCAGCAGCCAAGCAAGGCCGGGACTAGCGGGAGCTGGTACCGGGGAGCTGTTTTTT. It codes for CASSQARPGLAGAGTGELFF. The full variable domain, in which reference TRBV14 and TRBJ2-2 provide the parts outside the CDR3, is EAGVTQFPSHSVIEKGQTVTLRCDPISGHDNLYWYRRVMGKEIKFLLHFVKESKQDESGMPNNRFLAERTGGTYSTLKVQPAELEDSGVYFCASSQARPGLAGAGTGELFFGEGSRLTVL.

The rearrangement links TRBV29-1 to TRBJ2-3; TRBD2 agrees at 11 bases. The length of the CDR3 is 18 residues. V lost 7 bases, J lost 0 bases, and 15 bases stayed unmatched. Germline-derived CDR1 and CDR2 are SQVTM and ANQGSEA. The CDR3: CSAAGTSGISPSTDTQYF. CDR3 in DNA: TGCAGCGCCGCCGGGACTAGCGGCATCAGCCCTAGCACAGATACGCAGTATTTT.

CDR3 loop: CASSARQGMADTQYF. The CDR3 DNA reads as TGTGCCAGTAGTGCAAGACAGGGGATGGCAGATACGCAGTATTTT. This chain links TRBV19 with TRBJ2-3; TRBD1 matches at 8 bases. The CDR3 is 15 residues long. CDR1 is LNHDA and CDR2 is SQIVND in the germline V gene (reference sequence). V shed 5 bases, J shed 4 bases, and the junction held 8 bases outside the gene matches.

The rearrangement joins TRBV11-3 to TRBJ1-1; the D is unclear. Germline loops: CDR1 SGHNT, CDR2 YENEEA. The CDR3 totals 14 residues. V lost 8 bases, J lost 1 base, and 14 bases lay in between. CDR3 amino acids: CASSPWLENTEAFF. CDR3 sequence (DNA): TGTGCCAGCTCCCCGTGGCTGGAGAACACTGAAGCTTTCTTT.

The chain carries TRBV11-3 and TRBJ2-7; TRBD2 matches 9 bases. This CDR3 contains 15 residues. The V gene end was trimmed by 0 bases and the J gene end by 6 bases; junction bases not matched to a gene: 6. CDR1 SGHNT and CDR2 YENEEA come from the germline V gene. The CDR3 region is CASSLDAGGPGEQYF. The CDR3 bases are TGTGCCAGCAGCTTAGACGCGGGAGGGCCAGGCGAGCAGTACTTC.

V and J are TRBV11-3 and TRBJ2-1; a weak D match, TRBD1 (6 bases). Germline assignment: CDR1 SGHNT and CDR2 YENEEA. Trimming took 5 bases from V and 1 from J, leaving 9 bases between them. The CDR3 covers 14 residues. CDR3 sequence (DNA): TGTGCCAGCAGCGTTGGGACATCCTACAATGAGCAGTTCTTC. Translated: CASSVGTSYNEQFF.

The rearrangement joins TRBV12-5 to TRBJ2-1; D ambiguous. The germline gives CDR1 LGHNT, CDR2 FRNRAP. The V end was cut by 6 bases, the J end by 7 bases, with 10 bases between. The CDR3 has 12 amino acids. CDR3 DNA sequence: TGTGCTAGTGGCCTCGACCAGAATGAGCAGTTCTTC. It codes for CASGLDQNEQFF. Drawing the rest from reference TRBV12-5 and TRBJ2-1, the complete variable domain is DARVTQTPRHKVTEMGQEVTMRCQPILGHNTVFWYRQTMMQGLELLAYFRNRAPLDDSGMPKDRFSAEMPDATLATLKIQPSEPRDSAVYFCASGLDQNEQFFGPGTRLTVL.

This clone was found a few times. CDR3 sequence (DNA): TGTGCCAGCAGCGGGCGACAGGGGACCTACGAGCAGTACTTC. Its protein product is CASSGRQGTYEQYF. J is TRBJ2-7 and V is TRBV11-3; 8 bases are a match to TRBD1. Germline V gene sequence: CDR1 SGHNT, CDR2 YENEEA. This CDR3 spans 14 amino acids. J was trimmed by 2 bases and V by 5 bases; bases with no gene match: 5.

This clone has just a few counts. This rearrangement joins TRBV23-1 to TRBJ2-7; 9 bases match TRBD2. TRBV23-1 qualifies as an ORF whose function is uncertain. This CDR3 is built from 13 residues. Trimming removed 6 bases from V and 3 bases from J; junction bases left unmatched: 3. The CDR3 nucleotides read TGCGCCAGCAGCCAGACTAGCGGCTACGAGCAGTACTTC. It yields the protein CASSQTSGYEQYF.

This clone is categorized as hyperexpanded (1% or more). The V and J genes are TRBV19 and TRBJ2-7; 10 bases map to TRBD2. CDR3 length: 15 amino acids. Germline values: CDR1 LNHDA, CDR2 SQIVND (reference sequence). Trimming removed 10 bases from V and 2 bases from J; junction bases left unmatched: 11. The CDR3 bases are TGTGCCACCTCCTATACACTAGCGGGGACCTACGAGCAGTACTTC. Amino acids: CATSYTLAGTYEQYF.

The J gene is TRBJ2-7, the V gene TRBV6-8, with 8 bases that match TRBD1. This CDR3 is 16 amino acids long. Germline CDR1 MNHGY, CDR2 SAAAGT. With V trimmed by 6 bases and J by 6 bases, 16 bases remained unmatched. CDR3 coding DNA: TGTGCCAGCAGCCCCAGTCGGGCAGGGGGCAGCTCCGAGCAGTACTTC. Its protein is CASSPSRAGGSSEQYF.

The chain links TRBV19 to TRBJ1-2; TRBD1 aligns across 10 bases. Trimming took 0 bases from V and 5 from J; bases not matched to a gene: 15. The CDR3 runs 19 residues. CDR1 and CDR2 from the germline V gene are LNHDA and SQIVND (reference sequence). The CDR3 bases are TGTGCCAGTAGTATAGACCCACCGGGACAGGGGAGAGGAAGATATGGCTACACCTTC. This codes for CASSIDPPGQGRGRYGYTF.

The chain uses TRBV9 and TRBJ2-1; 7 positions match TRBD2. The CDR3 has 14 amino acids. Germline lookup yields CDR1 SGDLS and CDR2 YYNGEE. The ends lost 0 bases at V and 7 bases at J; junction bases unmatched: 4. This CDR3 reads CASSVAGGRNEQFF. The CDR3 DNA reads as TGTGCCAGCAGCGTAGCGGGGGGTAGGAATGAGCAGTTCTTC.

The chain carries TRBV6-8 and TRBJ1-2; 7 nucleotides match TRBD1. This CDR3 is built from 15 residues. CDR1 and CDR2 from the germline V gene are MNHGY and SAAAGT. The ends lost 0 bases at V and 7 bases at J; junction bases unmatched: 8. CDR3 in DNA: TGTGCCAGCAGTTACTCGGAGGGGGCGATCACTGGCTACACCTTC. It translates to CASSYSEGAITGYTF.

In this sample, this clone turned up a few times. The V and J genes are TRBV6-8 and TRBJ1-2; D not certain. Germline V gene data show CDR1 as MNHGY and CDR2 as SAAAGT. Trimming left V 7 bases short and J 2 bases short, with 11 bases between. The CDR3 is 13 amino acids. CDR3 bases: TGTGCCAGCACTCTTGACAAGAACTATGGCTACACCTTC. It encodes CASTLDKNYGYTF.

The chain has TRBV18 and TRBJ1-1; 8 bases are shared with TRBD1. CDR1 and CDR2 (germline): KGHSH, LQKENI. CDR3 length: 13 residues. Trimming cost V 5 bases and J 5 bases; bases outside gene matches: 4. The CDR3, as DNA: TGTGCCAGCTCATCGACAGGGGAGACTGAAGCTTTCTTT. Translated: CASSSTGETEAFF.